Presented here are 19 T cell receptor beta chains from one specimen sequenced in a study of shared clonotypes between healthy human individuals. Sequenced by immunoSEQ multiplex PCR; TCRdb stores in-frame clones only, minus some. The sample has roughly 1.5 million clones; 95% to 99% are singletons. The sequencing input was naive CD4+ T cells sorted from blood. Subset described: CD45RA+ positively selected. The receptors originated from a man aged 25-40 years in good health.

The chain joins TRBV11-3 to TRBJ1-3; D unclear. The CDR3 loop spans 17 amino acids. The V end was cut by 6 bases, the J end by 0 bases, with 18 bases between. Germline lookup yields CDR1 SGHNT and CDR2 YENEEA. This CDR3 reads CASSFGPRRFSGNTIYF. The CDR3 DNA reads as TGTGCCAGCAGTTTCGGACCCCGCCGTTTCTCTGGAAACACCATATATTTT.

This clone was found once. The V gene is TRBV14, the J gene TRBJ2-5; D not resolved. Trimming removed 0 bases from V and 3 bases from J, with 11 bases in between. This CDR3 has 15 residues. The germline V gene encodes CDR1 SGHDN and CDR2 FVKESK. The CDR3 DNA is TGTGCCAGCAGCCAAGATATGATTAGCAAAGAGACCCAGTACTTC. It encodes CASSQDMISKETQYF.

This chain uses TRBV6-5 with TRBJ2-7; a weak D match, TRBD1 (5 bases). The germline V gene has CDR1 MNHEY and CDR2 SVGAGI. The CDR3 runs 13 residues. V lost 8 bases and J 5 bases, leaving 16 bases between the germline ends. The CDR3, as DNA: TGTGCCAGCGGGATAGTTGGGGCTGACGAGCAGTACTTC. Translated: CASGIVGADEQYF.

J is TRBJ2-7 and V is TRBV5-6; 11 bases fit TRBD2. V was pared by 3 bases and J by 5 bases, with 10 bases of the junction left unmatched. The CDR3 runs to 16 residues. The germline CDR1 and CDR2 sequences are SGHDT and YYEEEE. CDR3 nucleotides: TGTGCCAGCAGCTCGCTAATAGCGGGAGGGCCAGACGAGCAGTACTTC. It is translated as CASSSLIAGGPDEQYF.

The rearrangement uses TRBV9 and TRBJ2-5; D is ambiguous. Germline V gene sequence: CDR1 SGDLS, CDR2 YYNGEE. V lost 0 bases, J lost 2 bases, and 5 bases lay in between. The CDR3 has 13 residues. The CDR3 region is CASSVVPQETQYF. CDR3 bases: TGTGCCAGCAGCGTAGTTCCACAAGAGACCCAGTACTTC.

On this clone: Within the sample, other DNA sequences also encode this same CDR3. This sequence joins TRBV19 and TRBJ1-2; maybe TRBD1 (5 bases). The germline gives CDR1 LNHDA, CDR2 SQIVND (reference sequence). The CDR3 loop spans 13 amino acids. Trimming took 3 bases from V and 5 from J, leaving 10 bases between them. The DNA for the CDR3 is TGTGCCAGTAGTATCGACGGGGGTTATGGCTACACCTTC. It yields the protein CASSIDGGYGYTF.

V usage is TRBV28 and J usage is TRBJ2-5; D is ambiguous. Trimming cost V 3 bases and J 8 bases, with 16 bases left between them. CDR3 length equals 14 residues. Per germline, CDR1 MDHEN and CDR2 SYDVKM. This chain's CDR3 is CASSFYAATPTQYF. The DNA for the CDR3 is TGTGCCAGCAGTTTCTACGCAGCCACCCCTACCCAGTACTTC.

The V and J genes are TRBV7-2 and TRBJ2-5; D remains unclear. Germline CDR1 SGHTA, CDR2 FQGNSA. The germline V and J ends were trimmed by 5 bases and 1 base, with 17 bases remaining between them. The CDR3 runs 16 residues. CDR3 nucleotides: TGTGCCAGCAGCCGACAAAGAGGCCATCCCCAAGAGACCCAGTACTTC. Its translation: CASSRQRGHPQETQYF.

This sequence joins TRBV18 and TRBJ1-3, with D possibly TRBD1 on 6 matching bases. The CDR3 sequence is 16 residues long. V was pared by 5 bases and J by 2 bases, with 16 bases between. CDR1 is KGHSH and CDR2 is LQKENI in the germline V gene. The CDR3 coding sequence is TGTGCCAGCTCAACGACAACAGGGAGCCCTGGAAACACCATATATTTT. This encodes CASSTTTGSPGNTIYF.

Comments on this clone: The sample holds other DNA sequences that translate to the same CDR3. V and J are TRBV5-1 and TRBJ2-3, with D hard to call. V was shortened by 0 bases and J by 3 bases, with 5 bases between the two germline ends. The V gene's germline CDR1 is SGHRS and CDR2 YFSETQ. The CDR3 has 13 residues. CDR3 in amino acids: CASSLVVTDTQYF. Written as DNA, the CDR3 is TGCGCCAGCAGCTTGGTAGTTACAGATACGCAGTATTTT.

For this clone: At the DNA level, this CDR3 is encoded by other sequences in the same sample as well. The rearrangement uses TRBV9 and TRBJ2-2; unclear D gene. There are 14 residues in the CDR3. The germline CDR1 and CDR2 sequences are SGDLS and YYNGEE. V was cut by 4 bases and J by 0 bases, with 7 bases left in between. CDR3 loop: CASSPRTNTGELFF. CDR3 in DNA: TGTGCCAGCAGCCCCCGGACGAACACCGGGGAGCTGTTTTTT.

The chain combines TRBV7-9 with TRBJ2-7; D remains unclear. This CDR3 is 12 amino acids long. CDR1 is SEHNR, CDR2 FQNEAQ, per germline (reference sequence). V lost 4 bases and J 5 bases, leaving 9 bases between the germline ends. In DNA, the CDR3 is TGTGCCAGCAGCTATCCTCCCGACGAGCAGTACTTC. Its protein product is CASSYPPDEQYF.

The CDR3 sequence: CASSVGGGRGGEQYF. The CDR3 region has the DNA TGTGCCAGCAGCGTAGGAGGGGGTAGGGGAGGCGAGCAGTACTTC. The chain couples TRBV9 to TRBJ2-7; D is tentatively TRBD1 or TRBD2 (6 bases each). The length of the CDR3 is 15 residues. V shed 0 bases and J shed 6 bases, with 16 bases lying between them. The germline V gene encodes CDR1 SGDLS and CDR2 YYNGEE.

The chain combines TRBV2 with TRBJ2-5; perhaps TRBD1 as D (6 bases). The CDR3 covers 13 residues. The germline gives CDR1 SNHLY, CDR2 FYNNEI. V shed 10 bases and J shed 5 bases, with 17 bases lying between them. CDR3 sequence reads: CATEQGRGETQYF. CDR3 coding DNA: TGTGCCACTGAACAGGGTAGGGGGGAGACCCAGTACTTC.

This sequence joins TRBV7-2 and TRBJ2-6; D call uncertain. V was trimmed by 3 bases and J by 3 bases, leaving 3 bases between them. The germline CDR1 and CDR2 sequences are SGHTA and FQGNSA. This CDR3 has 13 residues. The CDR3 region has the DNA TGTGCCAGCAGCTTGAATGGGGCCAACGTCCTGACTTTC. Its translation is CASSLNGANVLTF. Full variable domain (rest looked up from reference TRBV7-2 and TRBJ2-6): GAGVSQSPSNKVTEKGKDVELRCDPISGHTALYWYRQSLGQGLEFLIYFQGNSAPDKSGLPSDRFSAERTGGSVSTLTIQRTQQEDSAVYLCASSLNGANVLTFGAGSRLTVL.

The chain carries TRBV4-1 and TRBJ1-5, with TRBD1 identical over 8 bases. Unmatched junction bases numbered 7, after V lost 4 bases and J lost 2 bases. The germline CDR1 and CDR2 sequences are MGHRA and YSYEKL. The CDR3 consists of 16 residues. CDR3 in amino acids: CASSRLGGQGNQPQHF. The CDR3 nucleotides read TGCGCCAGCAGCCGCCTAGGGGGACAGGGCAATCAGCCCCAGCATTTT.

The chain links TRBV28 to TRBJ2-1, with TRBD2 as a possible D gene (5 bases). Trimming shortened V by 6 bases and J by 5 bases, and 14 bases separated the two germline ends. The CDR3 sequence is 14 residues long. Germline assignment: CDR1 MDHEN and CDR2 SYDVKM. CDR3 bases: TGTGCCAGCAGCTTCCAACTAGTTAACAATGAGCAGTTCTTC. This codes for CASSFQLVNNEQFF.

The chain uses TRBV28 and TRBJ1-2; 9 bases agree with TRBD1. CDR1 is MDHEN, CDR2 SYDVKM, per germline. V was pared by 5 bases and J by 4 bases, with 8 bases of the junction left unmatched. The CDR3 runs 15 residues. In DNA form, the CDR3 reads TGTGCCAGCAGTCAACCCGGGACAGGGACCTATGGCTACACCTTC. Translated: CASSQPGTGTYGYTF.

In this sample, this clone turned up once. This sequence joins TRBV14 and TRBJ2-2, with 8 bases identical to TRBD2. V gave up 1 base and J gave up 6 bases; unmatched junction bases: 4. The CDR3 runs 15 residues. The germline V gene encodes CDR1 SGHDN and CDR2 FVKESK. The CDR3 sequence: CASSQGWTSPGELFF. The CDR3 nucleotides read TGTGCCAGCAGCCAAGGATGGACTAGCCCCGGGGAGCTGTTTTTT.